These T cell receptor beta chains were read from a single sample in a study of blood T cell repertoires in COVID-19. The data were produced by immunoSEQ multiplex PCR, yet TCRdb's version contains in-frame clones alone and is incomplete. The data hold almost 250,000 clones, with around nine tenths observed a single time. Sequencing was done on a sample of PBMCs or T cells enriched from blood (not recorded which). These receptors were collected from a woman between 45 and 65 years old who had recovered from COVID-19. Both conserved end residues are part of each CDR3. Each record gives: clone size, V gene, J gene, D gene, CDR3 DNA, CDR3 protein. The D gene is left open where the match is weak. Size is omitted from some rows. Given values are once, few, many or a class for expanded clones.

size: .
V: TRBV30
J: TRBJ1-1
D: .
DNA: TGTGCCTGGAGTGTTGCCCTAGGGAACACTGAAGCTTTCTTT
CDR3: CAWSVALGNTEAFF

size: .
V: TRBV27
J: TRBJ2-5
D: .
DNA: TGTGCCAGCAGTTTATTGAACTCCCCCGGAGAGACCCAGTACTTC
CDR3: CASSLLNSPGETQYF

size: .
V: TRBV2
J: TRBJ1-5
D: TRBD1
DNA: TGTGCCAGCAGTGTCTCCGGACAGGGAAATCAGCCCCAGCATTTT
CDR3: CASSVSGQGNQPQHF

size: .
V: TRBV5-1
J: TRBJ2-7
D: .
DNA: TGCGCCAGCTTCGATCCGAGACAAGGCTCCTACGAGCAGTACTTC
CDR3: CASFDPRQGSYEQYF

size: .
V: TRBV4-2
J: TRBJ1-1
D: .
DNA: TGTGCCAGCAGCCAAGATGGAGGTAGCCCAAGGGAGGCTTTCTTT
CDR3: CASSQDGGSPREAFF

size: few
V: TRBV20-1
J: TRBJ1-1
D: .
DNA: TGCAGTGCTAGTAAGGGGGGGGTTAAGGTAACTGAAGCTTTCTTT
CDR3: CSASKGGVKVTEAFF

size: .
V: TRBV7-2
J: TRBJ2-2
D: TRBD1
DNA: TGTGCCAGCAGCTTAGATTGGGGCAGGGGGCGAGCCGGGGAGCTGTTTTTT
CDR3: CASSLDWGRGRAGELFF

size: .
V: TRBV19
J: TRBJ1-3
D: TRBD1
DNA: TGTGCCAGTAGTACCGGACAGGGACGATACTCTGGAAACACCATATATTTT
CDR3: CASSTGQGRYSGNTIYF

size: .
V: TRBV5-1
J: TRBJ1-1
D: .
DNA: TGTGCCAGCAGCTTGGAACTGAGCAGGGGTGGAGGAGCTTTCTTT
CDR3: CASSLELSRGGGAFF

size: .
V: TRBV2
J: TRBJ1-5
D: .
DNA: TGTGCCAGCAGCGGGGTCGCGGCGGGGAATCAGCCCCAGCATTTT
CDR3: CASSGVAAGNQPQHF

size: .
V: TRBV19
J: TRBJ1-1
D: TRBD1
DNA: TGTGCCAGTAGTAAGACAGGGGGAGCTTTCTTT
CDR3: CASSKTGGAFF

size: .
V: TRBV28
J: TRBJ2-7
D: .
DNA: TGTGCCAGCAGTTTACAGGGGTACTTCTACGAGCAGTACTTC
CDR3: CASSLQGYFYEQYF

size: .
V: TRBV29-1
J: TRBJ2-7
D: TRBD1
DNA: TGCAGCGTTGACACCGGGACAGGGGGATACTACGAGCAGTACTTC
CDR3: CSVDTGTGGYYEQYF

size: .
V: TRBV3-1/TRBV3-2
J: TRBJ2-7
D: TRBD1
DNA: TGTGCCAGCAGCCAGTGGACAGGGGGCGCCGAGCAGTACTTC
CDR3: CASSQWTGGAEQYF

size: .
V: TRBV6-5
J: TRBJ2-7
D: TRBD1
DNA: TGTGCCAGCCGGGACAGGGGGACCTACGAGCAGTACTTC
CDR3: CASRDRGTYEQYF

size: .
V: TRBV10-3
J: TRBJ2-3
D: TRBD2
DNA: TGTGCCATCGGACTAGCGGTTACAGATACGCAGTATTTT
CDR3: CAIGLAVTDTQYF

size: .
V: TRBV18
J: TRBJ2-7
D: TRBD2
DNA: TGTGCCAGCTCACCCCTAGCGGGAGGTCAGGGAGAGCAGTACTTC
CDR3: CASSPLAGGQGEQYF

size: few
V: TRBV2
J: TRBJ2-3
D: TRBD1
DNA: TGTGCCAGCAGTCGTGGACAGGGCGCAGATACGCAGTATTTT
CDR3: CASSRGQGADTQYF